This entry is about one T cell receptor (beta chain). With V trimmed by 4 bases and J by 3 bases, 7 bases remained unmatched. This CDR3 comprises 15 residues. Germline lookup yields CDR1 LNHNV and CDR2 YYDKDF (reference sequence). The data belong to a study of blood T cell repertoires in COVID-19. About the study: Some COVID-19 samples were acute and others convalescent; all came from the United States, Italy and Spain. Sources were T cells, B-cell-depleted T cells, or PBMCs; the material itself was cDNA or gDNA.

Original analysis: Estimation of nucleated cell counts relied on the amplification of reference gene primers. Assay used: immunoSEQ multiplex PCR; TCRdb lists only in-frame clones, some missing. The V and J calls and clone size come from that table; D and trimming were worked out from the DNA. The sample has over 250,000 clones, around 91% seen once. The origin of this receptor is an older woman with acute or convalescent COVID-19. What was sequenced was peripheral blood. The genes are TRBV15 and TRBJ2-5, with 8 bases lining up with TRBD1. In DNA form, the CDR3 reads TGTGCCACCAGCATGGGCAGGGGGCGTGAAGAGACCCAGTACTTC. Its protein is CATSMGRGREETQYF.